This T cell receptor (beta chain) was captured in a study of T-cell reconstitution after alpha-beta-depleted transplantation in children. Ten or more counts support this clonotype. The CDR3 is 13 residues long. Germline loops: CDR1 SGHRS, CDR2 YFSETQ. V was shortened by 3 bases and J by 0 bases, with 6 bases between the two germline ends. As it was prepared, the TCRbeta library received unique molecular identifiers. MiXCR, run by TCRdb on the PCR reads, gives a single entry per CDR3 protein. This table has 230,000 or so distinct CDR3 sequences, around 8.9% appearing once. This TCR came from a human donor who donated a stem cell graft to a child with SCID. This specimen consisted of PBMCs from the stem cell graft donor, obtained from the stem cell graft. This chain uses TRBV5-1 with TRBJ2-5; D gene uncertain. CDR3 sequence (DNA): TGCGCCAGCAGCTCTTTGTACCAAGAGACCCAGTACTTC. Protein sequence: CASSSLYQETQYF.